A single T cell receptor (beta chain) is shown here with its context. The germline V gene has CDR1 SGHVS and CDR2 FQNEAQ. The CDR3 has 14 residues. This specimen comes from a study of monozygotic twins with inflammatory bowel disease. TCRdb processed the 5' RACE reads again and assigns one entry to each CDR3 protein, with no DNA. This sample lists about 170,000 distinct CDR3 sequences; its ten largest clones have around 2.8%. Phlebotomy per donor yielded a single 2.5 ml blood sample. Without any T cell sorting, total RNA was isolated from whole blood. The chain uses TRBV7-8 and TRBJ1-2; TCRdb's D gene call, TRBD1, goes unchecked for lack of DNA. This TCR was recovered from a human donor with ulcerative colitis or Crohn's disease, or a healthy co-twin of an affected twin (not recorded which). Sequenced: blood. The chain's CDR3 is CASSLVRGGYGYTF.